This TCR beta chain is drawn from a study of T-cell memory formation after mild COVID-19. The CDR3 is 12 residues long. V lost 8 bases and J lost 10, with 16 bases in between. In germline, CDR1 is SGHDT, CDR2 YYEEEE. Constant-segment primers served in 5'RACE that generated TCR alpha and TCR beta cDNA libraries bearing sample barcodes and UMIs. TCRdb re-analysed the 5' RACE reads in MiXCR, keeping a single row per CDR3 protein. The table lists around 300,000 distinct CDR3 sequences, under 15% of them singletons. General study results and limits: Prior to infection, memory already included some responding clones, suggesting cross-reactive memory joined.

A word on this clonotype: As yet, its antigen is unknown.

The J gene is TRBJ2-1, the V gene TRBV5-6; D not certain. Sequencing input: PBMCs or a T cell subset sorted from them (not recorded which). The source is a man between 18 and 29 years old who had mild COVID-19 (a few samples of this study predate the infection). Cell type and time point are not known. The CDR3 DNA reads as TGTGCCAGTTTCGGGCCCGTAGCCGAGCAGTTCTTC. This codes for CASFGPVAEQFF.